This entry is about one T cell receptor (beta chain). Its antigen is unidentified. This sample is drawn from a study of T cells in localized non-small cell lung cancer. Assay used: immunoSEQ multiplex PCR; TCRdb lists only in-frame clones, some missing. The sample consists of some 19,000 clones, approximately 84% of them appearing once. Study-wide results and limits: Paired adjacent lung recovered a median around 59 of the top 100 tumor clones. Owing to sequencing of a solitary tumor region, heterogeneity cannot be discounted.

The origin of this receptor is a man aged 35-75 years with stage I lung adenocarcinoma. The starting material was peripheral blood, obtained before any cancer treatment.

The CDR3 sequence: CASNRERTYNEQFF. The CDR3 coding sequence is TGTGCCAGCAATCGGGAGCGGACCTACAATGAGCAGTTCTTC. V is TRBV6-1 and J is TRBJ2-1; a possible D gene is TRBD2 (6 bases). Trimming removed 7 bases at V and 2 bases at J, with 12 bases between. Germline V lookup: CDR1 MNHNS, CDR2 SASEGT. The CDR3 loop spans 14 amino acids.